Reported below is one TCR beta chain. The antigen remains undetermined. CDR3 length: 16 amino acids. Germline trimming cut 6 bases from V and 4 bases from J; bases unmatched to any gene: 12. Germline V gene sequence: CDR1 SGHDN, CDR2 FVKESK. These data are taken from a study of shared clonotypes between healthy human individuals. Here immunoSEQ multiplex PCR was the method, and the copy in TCRdb shows in-frame clones only, minus some. The data show hundreds of thousands of clones, roughly 87% seen once. Study results and caveats: About 5% was the fraction of naive CD4 clonotypes found shared across a few donors. On the whole, naive subsets had larger estimated richness than memory subsets had.

The clonotype comes from a man between 18 and 35 years old in good health. The sequenced material came from memory CD8+ T cells sorted from blood. Described subset: CD45RO+ cells pooled with CCR7-negative TemRA cells. The rearrangement uses TRBV14 and TRBJ2-1; TRBD1 matches 7 bases. CDR3: CASSSSMGQSYNEQFF. In DNA form, the CDR3 reads TGTGCCAGCAGTTCCTCCATGGGACAGAGTTACAATGAGCAGTTCTTC. The full variable domain, completed using reference TRBV14 and TRBJ2-1, is EAGVTQFPSHSVIEKGQTVTLRCDPISGHDNLYWYRRVMGKEIKFLLHFVKESKQDESGMPNNRFLAERTGGTYSTLKVQPAELEDSGVYFCASSSSMGQSYNEQFFGPGTRLTVL.